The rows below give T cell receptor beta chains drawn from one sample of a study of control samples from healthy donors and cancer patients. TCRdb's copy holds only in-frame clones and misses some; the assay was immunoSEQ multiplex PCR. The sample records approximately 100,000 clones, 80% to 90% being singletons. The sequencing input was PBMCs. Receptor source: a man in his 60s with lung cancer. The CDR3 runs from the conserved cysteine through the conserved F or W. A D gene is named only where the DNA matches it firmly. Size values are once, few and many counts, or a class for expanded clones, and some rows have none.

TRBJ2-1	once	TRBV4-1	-	TGCGCCAGCAGCCCCAGACACTCGGGCTCCTACAATGAGCAGTTCTTC	CASSPRHSGSYNEQFF
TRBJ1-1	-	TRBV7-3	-	TGTGCCAGCAGCTTAGGGACCTCTCGGGGAGGCACTGAAGCTTTCTTT	CASSLGTSRGGTEAFF
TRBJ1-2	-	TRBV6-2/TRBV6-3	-	TGTGCCAGCAGTTTCTCCCGGAAGGGCCCTTCACCCGGCTACACCTTC	CASSFSRKGPSPGYTF
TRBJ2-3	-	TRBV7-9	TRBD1	TGTGCCAGCAGCTTATTTCCGGGACAGGGAACAGATACGCAGTATTTT	CASSLFPGQGTDTQYF
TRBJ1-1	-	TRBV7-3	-	TGTGCCAGCAGCTTCAGTCCCATGAACACTGAAGCTTTCTTT	CASSFSPMNTEAFF
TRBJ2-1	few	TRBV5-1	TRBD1	TGCGCCAGCAGGATTACAGGGGGCTCCTACAATGAGCAGTTCTTC	CASRITGGSYNEQFF
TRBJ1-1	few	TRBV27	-	TGTGCCAGCAGTTTCAAGGGCGATTGGCTTACTGAAGCTTTCTTT	CASSFKGDWLTEAFF
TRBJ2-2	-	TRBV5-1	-	TGCGCCAGCAGCCCCGCGGCACGAGACAGTTACACCGGGGAGCTGTTTTTT	CASSPAARDSYTGELFF
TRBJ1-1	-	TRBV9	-	TGTGCCAGCAGCCCACAGATGAACACTGAAGCTTTCTTT	CASSPQMNTEAFF
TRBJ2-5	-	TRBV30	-	TGTGCCTGGAGTCAACCCGGTGGGGGCCCCGGGGAGACCCAGTACTTC	CAWSQPGGGPGETQYF
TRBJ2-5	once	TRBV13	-	TGTGCCAGCAGCTCCCTTGGCAGCCAAGAGACCCAGTACTTC	CASSSLGSQETQYF
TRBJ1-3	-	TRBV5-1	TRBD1	TGCGCCAGCAGCCCCCAGGGACAGAGCACTGGAAACACCATATATTTT	CASSPQGQSTGNTIYF
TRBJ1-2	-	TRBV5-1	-	TGCGCCAGCAGCTTGGGGGACGGCAACTATGGCTACACCTTC	CASSLGDGNYGYTF
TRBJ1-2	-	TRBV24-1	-	TGTGCCACCAGTGATTTAAGAGAGGACTATGGCTACACCTTC	CATSDLREDYGYTF
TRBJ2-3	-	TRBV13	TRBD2	TGTGCCAGCAGCTTACGGGGGGGATTGGCAGATACGCAGTATTTT	CASSLRGGLADTQYF
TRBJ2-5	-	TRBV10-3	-	TGTGCCATCAGCGATGCAGGGGGGGAGGAGACCCAGTACTTC	CAISDAGGEETQYF
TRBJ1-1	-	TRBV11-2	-	TGTGCCAGCAGCTTGTCAGGAGGTTGGACTGAAGCTTTCTTT	CASSLSGGWTEAFF
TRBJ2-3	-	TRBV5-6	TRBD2	TGTGCCAGCAGCTTCGGGACTAGCGGGGAGGCGGATACGCAGTATTTT	CASSFGTSGEADTQYF
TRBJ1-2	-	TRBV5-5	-	TGTGCCAGCAGCGAAACAGGGTATGGCTACACCTTC	CASSETGYGYTF
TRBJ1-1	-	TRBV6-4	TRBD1	TGTGCCAGCAGTGTTAACAGGGCAGGGGGAACTGAAGCTTTCTTT	CASSVNRAGGTEAFF
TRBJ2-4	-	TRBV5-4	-	TGTGCCAGCAGCCCCACAAACGACAGAATTGGGAACTACAAAAACATTCAGTACTTC	CASSPTNDRIGNYKNIQYF
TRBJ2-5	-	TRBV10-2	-	TGCGCCAGCACCGACTTGACAGGACTACAAGAGACCCAGTACTTC	CASTDLTGLQETQYF
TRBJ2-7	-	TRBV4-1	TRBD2	TGCGCCAGCAGCCAAGCCTCCGGGACTATCCTCTACGAGCAGTACTTC	CASSQASGTILYEQYF
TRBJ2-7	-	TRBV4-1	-	TGCGCCAGCAGCCAGCAAGCTCCCTTCACAGGGAGCTCCTACGAGCAGTACTTC	CASSQQAPFTGSSYEQYF
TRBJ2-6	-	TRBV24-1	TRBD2	TGTGCCACCAGTGATTTGCCAACTAGCGGGCTCTCTGGGGCCAACGTCCTGACTTTC	CATSDLPTSGLSGANVLTF
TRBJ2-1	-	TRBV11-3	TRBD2	TGTGCCAGCAGCTTAGATCCCAGGGCTAGCGGGGGGGCGGTCGGTAATGAGCAGTTCTTC	CASSLDPRASGGAVGNEQFF
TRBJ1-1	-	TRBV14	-	TGTGCCAGCAGCCCCTCAATGAACACTGAAGCTTTCTTT	CASSPSMNTEAFF
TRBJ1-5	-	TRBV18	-	TGTGCCAGCTCACCAGGGGTCAATCAGCCCCAGCATTTT	CASSPGVNQPQHF
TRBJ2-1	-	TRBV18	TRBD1	TGTGCCAGCTCCCCGGGACAGGGGGCAAATGAGCAGTTCTTC	CASSPGQGANEQFF
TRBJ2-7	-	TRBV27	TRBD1	TGTGCCAGCAGTTTAAGGTCAGACAGGGGCTACGAGCAGTACTTC	CASSLRSDRGYEQYF
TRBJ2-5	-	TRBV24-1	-	TGTGCCACCAGTGATTTTGAGGAGACCCAGTACTTC	CATSDFEETQYF
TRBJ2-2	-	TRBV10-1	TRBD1	TGCGCCAGCAGTGTGGGACAGGGCCTGAACACCGGGGAGCTGTTTTTT	CASSVGQGLNTGELFF
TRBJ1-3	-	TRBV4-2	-	TGTGCCAGCAGCCAAGATCAGGGAGCTGGAAACACCATATATTTT	CASSQDQGAGNTIYF
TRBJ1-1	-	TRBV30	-	TGTGCCTGGAGGTTACAGGGTAAAAACACTGAAGCTTTCTTT	CAWRLQGKNTEAFF
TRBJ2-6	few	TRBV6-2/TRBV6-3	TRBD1	TGTGCCAGCAGTTCGACAGGGTATAGCTCTGGGGCCAACGTCCTGACTTTC	CASSSTGYSSGANVLTF
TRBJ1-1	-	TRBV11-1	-	TGTGCCAGCAGCTGGGTGCGGGACACCGAAGCTTTCTTT	CASSWVRDTEAFF
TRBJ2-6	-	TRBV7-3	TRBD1	TGTGCCAGCAGCTCCCGGGACAGGGGACTCTCTGGGGCCAACGTCCTGACTTTC	CASSSRDRGLSGANVLTF
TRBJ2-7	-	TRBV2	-	TGTGCCAGCAGTGGGGGGGAACTACGGGAGCAGTACTTC	CASSGGELREQYF
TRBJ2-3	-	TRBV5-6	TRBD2	TGTGCCAGCAGCTTGGAAGCTCTAGCGGGGACCACAGATACGCAGTATTTT	CASSLEALAGTTDTQYF
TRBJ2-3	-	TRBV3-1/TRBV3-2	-	TGTGCCAGCAGCCGAGGACAGTCGGTAGATACGCAGTATTTT	CASSRGQSVDTQYF
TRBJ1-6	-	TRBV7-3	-	TGTGCCAGCAGCCTCAGGGTAGGAGGTTCACCCCTCCACTTT	CASSLRVGGSPLHF
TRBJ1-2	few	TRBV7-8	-	TGTGCCAGCATCCTCCTGATCGACGGGCTGGGAGGCTACACCTTC	CASILLIDGLGGYTF
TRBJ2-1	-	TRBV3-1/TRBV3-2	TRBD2	TGTGCCAGCAGCCTTTTAGCGGGGGACACTAGGAATGAGCAGTTCTTC	CASSLLAGDTRNEQFF
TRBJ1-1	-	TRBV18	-	TGTGCCAGCTCCCAGGAGGGATACACTGAAGCTTTCTTT	CASSQEGYTEAFF
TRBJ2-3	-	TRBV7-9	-	TGTGCCAGCAGCTTAGACGGGGGGCGCACGCAGTATTTT	CASSLDGGRTQYF
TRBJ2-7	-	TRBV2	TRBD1	TGTGCCGACGGGACAGGGGTCTCCTACGAGCAGTACTTC	CADGTGVSYEQYF
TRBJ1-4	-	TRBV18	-	TGTGCCAGCTCAACCGGTGGGGCCCCCGAAAAACTGTTTTTT	CASSTGGAPEKLFF
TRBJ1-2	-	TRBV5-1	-	TGCGCCAGCAGCTTGGGTCTAGGGAACTATGGCTACACCTTC	CASSLGLGNYGYTF
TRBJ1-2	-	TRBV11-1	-	TGTGCCAGCAGGGGTTTCTATGGCTACACCTTC	CASRGFYGYTF
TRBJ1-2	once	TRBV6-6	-	TGTGCCAGCAGCCCCACAGCTAACTATGGCTACACCTTC	CASSPTANYGYTF
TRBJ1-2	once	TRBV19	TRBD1	TGTGCCAGTAGTATAGGAATCGGGACAGATGGCTACACCTTC	CASSIGIGTDGYTF
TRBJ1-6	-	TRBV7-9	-	TGTGCCAGCAGCTTGGCTTATTCACCCCTCCACTTT	CASSLAYSPLHF
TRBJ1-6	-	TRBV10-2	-	TGCGCCAGCAGTGCCCCCGGGACGGGAGATAATTCACCCCTCCACTTT	CASSAPGTGDNSPLHF
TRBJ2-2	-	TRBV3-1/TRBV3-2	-	TGTGCCAGCACCGCTGGACCTATCACCGGGGAGCTGTTTTTT	CASTAGPITGELFF
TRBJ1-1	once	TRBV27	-	TGTGCCAGCAGTACCGGGACCGGGGCTTTCTTT	CASSTGTGAFF